This T cell receptor beta chain is drawn from a study of beta chain features in type 1 diabetes. A note on this clone: Its cognate antigen is unknown. Different DNA sequences within this sample yield the same CDR3.

The CDR3 spans 13 residues. V shed 2 bases and J shed 1 base, with 5 bases lying between them. The germline CDR1 and CDR2 sequences are SGHAT and FQNNGV. A sort by CD45RO/CCR7/CD25/CD127/CD95/CD27 yielded CD4+ naive, central memory, regulatory and stem cell-like memory cells. The isolated RNA, all of it, was reverse transcribed, so expressed TCRB transcripts were what got sequenced. The assay was immunoSEQ multiplex PCR, and TCRdb's table has in-frame clones only and misses some. Among around 690,000 clones listed, around 12% were seen once. Findings and limits, study-wide: A greater similarity of naive, central memory and Treg TCRB repertoires was seen among patients than among healthy donors. Sequencing of cDNA might inflate the share of cells that strongly express TCR. Type 1 diabetes patients had moderately but significantly shorter TCRB CDR3s in all four CD4+ subsets.

The sequenced material came from naive CD4+ T cells from blood. The clonotype was recovered from a man in his thirties or forties with type 1 diabetes. This rearrangement joins TRBV11-2 to TRBJ1-1; D not certain. The CDR3 loop reads CASSLQGNTEAFF. The CDR3 DNA follows: TGTGCCAGCAGCTTACAAGGGAACACTGAAGCTTTCTTT.